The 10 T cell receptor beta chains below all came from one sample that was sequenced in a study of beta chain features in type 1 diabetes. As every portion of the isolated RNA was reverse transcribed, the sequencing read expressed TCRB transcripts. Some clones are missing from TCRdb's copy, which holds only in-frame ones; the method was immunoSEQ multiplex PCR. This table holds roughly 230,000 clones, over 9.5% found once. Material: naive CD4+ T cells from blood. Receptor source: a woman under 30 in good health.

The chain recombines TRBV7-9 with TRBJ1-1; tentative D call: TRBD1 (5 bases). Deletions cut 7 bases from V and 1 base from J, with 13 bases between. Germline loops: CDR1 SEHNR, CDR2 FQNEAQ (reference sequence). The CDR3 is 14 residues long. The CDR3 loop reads CASTPRDGNTEAFF. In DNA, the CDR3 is TGTGCCAGCACTCCCAGGGATGGGAACACTGAAGCTTTCTTT.

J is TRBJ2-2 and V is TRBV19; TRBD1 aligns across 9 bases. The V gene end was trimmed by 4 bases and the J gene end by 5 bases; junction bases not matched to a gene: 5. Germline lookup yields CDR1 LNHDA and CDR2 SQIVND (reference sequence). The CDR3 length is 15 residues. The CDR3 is CASSKDRGGTGELFF. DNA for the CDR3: TGTGCCAGTAGTAAGGACAGGGGAGGAACCGGGGAGCTGTTTTTT.

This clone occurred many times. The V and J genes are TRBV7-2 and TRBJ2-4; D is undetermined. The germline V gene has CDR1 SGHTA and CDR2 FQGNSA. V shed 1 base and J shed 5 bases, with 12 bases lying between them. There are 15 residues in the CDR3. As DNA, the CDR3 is TGTGCCAGCAGCTTAGTATGGTCGGTCGAAAACATTCAGTACTTC. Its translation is CASSLVWSVENIQYF.

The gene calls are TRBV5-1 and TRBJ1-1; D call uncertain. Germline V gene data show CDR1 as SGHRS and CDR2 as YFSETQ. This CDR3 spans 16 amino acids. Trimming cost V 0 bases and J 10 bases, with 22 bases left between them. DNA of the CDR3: TGCGCCAGCAGCTTGGGGGAGGGTGGAATCGAAGGTCCAGCTTTCTTT. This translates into CASSLGEGGIEGPAFF.

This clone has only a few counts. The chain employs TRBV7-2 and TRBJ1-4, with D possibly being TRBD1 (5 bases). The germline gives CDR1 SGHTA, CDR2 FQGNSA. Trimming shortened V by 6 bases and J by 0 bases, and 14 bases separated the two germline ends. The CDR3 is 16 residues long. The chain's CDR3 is CASRARGTATNEKLFF. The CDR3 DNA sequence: TGTGCCAGCAGGGCCCGGGGGACTGCAACTAATGAAAAACTGTTTTTT.

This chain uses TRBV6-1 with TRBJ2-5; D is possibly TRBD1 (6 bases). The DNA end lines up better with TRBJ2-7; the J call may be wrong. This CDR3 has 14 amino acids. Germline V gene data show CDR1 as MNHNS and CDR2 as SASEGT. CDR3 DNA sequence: TGTGCCAGCAGTGCAGGGGCGACTTACTACGAGCAGTACTTC. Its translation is CASSAGATYYEQYF.

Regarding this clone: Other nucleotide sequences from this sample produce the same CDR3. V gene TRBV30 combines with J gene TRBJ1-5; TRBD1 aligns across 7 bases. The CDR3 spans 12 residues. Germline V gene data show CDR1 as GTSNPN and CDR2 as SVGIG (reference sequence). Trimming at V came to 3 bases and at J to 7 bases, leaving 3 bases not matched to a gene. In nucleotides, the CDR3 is TGTGCCTGGAGGACAGGGAACCAGCCCCAGCATTTT. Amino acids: CAWRTGNQPQHF.

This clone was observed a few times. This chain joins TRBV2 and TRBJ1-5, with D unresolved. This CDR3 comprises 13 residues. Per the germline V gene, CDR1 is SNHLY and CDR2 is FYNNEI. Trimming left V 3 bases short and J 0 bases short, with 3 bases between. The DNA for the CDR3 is TGTGCCAGCAGTGATAATAGCAATCAGCCCCAGCATTTT. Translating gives CASSDNSNQPQHF.

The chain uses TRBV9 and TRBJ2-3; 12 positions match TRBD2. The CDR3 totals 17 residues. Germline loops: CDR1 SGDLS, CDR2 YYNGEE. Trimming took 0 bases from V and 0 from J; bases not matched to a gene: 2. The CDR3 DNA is TGTGCCAGCAGCGTAGATCTAGCGGGGGGGAGCACAGATACGCAGTATTTT. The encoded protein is CASSVDLAGGSTDTQYF.

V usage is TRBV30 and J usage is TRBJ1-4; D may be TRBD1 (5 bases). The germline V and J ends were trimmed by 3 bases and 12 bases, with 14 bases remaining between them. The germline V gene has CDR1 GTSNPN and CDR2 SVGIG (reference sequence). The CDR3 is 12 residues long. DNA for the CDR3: TGTGCCTGGAGGCAGGGTTCGGCGGAACTGTTTTTT. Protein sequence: CAWRQGSAELFF.